The rows below give T cell receptor beta chains drawn from one sample of a study of T-cell reconstitution after alpha-beta-depleted transplantation in children. TCRdb re-called the PCR reads with MiXCR, one entry per CDR3 protein. The sample includes hundreds of thousands of distinct CDR3 sequences, about 14% of them seen just once. Sample: PBMCs, taken from the stem cell graft. Source of these receptors: a human donor who donated a stem cell graft to a child with Fanconi anemia. CDR3s include the opening cysteine and the closing phenylalanine or tryptophan. The order of the fields is V gene, clone size, D gene, J gene, CDR3 DNA, CDR3 protein. D genes are given only for firm matches. Expanded clones are given a class, and other clones once, few, many or no size at all.

V: TRBV6-5; size: -; D: -; J: TRBJ1-1; DNA: TGTGCCAGCAGTTACACCAAAAACCGGGCCCAGGGTGAAGCTTTCTTT; CDR3: CASSYTKNRAQGEAFF
V: TRBV11-2; size: -; D: -; J: TRBJ2-3; DNA: TGTGCCAGCAGGGACGTCTCAGATACGCAGTATTTT; CDR3: CASRDVSDTQYF
V: TRBV3-1; size: few; D: -; J: TRBJ2-5; DNA: TGTGCCAGCAGCCAAGATCGGGGAAGGGTTGAAGAGACCCAGTACTTC; CDR3: CASSQDRGRVEETQYF
V: TRBV7-9; size: -; D: -; J: TRBJ1-2; DNA: TGTGCCAGCAGTCAGAACTCGGGGGGGGGAAGAGTTGGCTACACCTTC; CDR3: CASSQNSGGGRVGYTF
V: TRBV7-9; size: few; D: -; J: TRBJ1-1; DNA: TGTGCCAGCAGCTCGACGGCAGGGACTGAAGCTTTCTTT; CDR3: CASSSTAGTEAFF
V: TRBV4-3; size: -; D: -; J: TRBJ2-5; DNA: TGCGCCAGCAGCCAAGAAGCGCGGGATTGTGCTACCCAAGAGACCCAGTACTTC; CDR3: CASSQEARDCATQETQYF
V: TRBV9; size: -; D: -; J: TRBJ2-1; DNA: TGTGCCAGCAGCCGTGGGGGGAACAATGAGCAGTTCTTC; CDR3: CASSRGGNNEQFF
V: TRBV5-1; size: many; D: TRBD1; J: TRBJ1-2; DNA: TGCGCCAGCAGCTTGGGGGGACAGACCTATGGCTACACCTTC; CDR3: CASSLGGQTYGYTF
V: TRBV4-3; size: few; D: -; J: TRBJ1-1; DNA: TGCGCCAGCAGCCGAGGGGGGAAGACTGAAGCTTTCTTT; CDR3: CASSRGGKTEAFF
V: TRBV12-3/TRBV12-4; size: few; D: -; J: TRBJ2-2; DNA: TGTGCCAGCCGTACGGCCTCACCGAACACCGGGGAGCTGTTTTTT; CDR3: CASRTASPNTGELFF
V: TRBV7-2; size: -; D: -; J: TRBJ1-1; DNA: TGTGCCAGCAGCTTAGGGGGCCAGGGTACTGAAGCTTTCTTT; CDR3: CASSLGGQGTEAFF
V: TRBV12-5; size: -; D: -; J: TRBJ2-2; DNA: TGTGCTAGTGGTTTGGTACGGACCGGGGAGCTGTTTTTT; CDR3: CASGLVRTGELFF
V: TRBV20-1; size: few; D: -; J: TRBJ1-4; DNA: TGCAGTGCTAGAGATGTACCCAGGTCGGGTGAAAAACTGTTTTTT; CDR3: CSARDVPRSGEKLFF
V: TRBV5-1; size: many; D: -; J: TRBJ2-3; DNA: TGCGCCAGCAGTGAGGTGATTTCAGATACGCAGTATTTT; CDR3: CASSEVISDTQYF
V: TRBV20-1; size: -; D: -; J: TRBJ2-3; DNA: TGCAGTGCTGGCCGGGTTCGAGGTGGTACGCAGTATTTT; CDR3: CSAGRVRGGTQYF
V: TRBV5-5; size: -; D: TRBD2; J: TRBJ2-1; DNA: TGTGTCAGCAGCTTGCGGCCCGGGACTAGTAACAATGAGCAGTTCTTC; CDR3: CVSSLRPGTSNNEQFF
V: TRBV7-8; size: many; D: -; J: TRBJ1-2; DNA: TGTGCCAGCAGCTTGGTGGGAACAGGTCGAGGAGACTCCTATGGCTACACCTTC; CDR3: CASSLVGTGRGDSYGYTF
V: TRBV3-1; size: few; D: TRBD1; J: TRBJ2-1; DNA: TGTGCCAGCAGGCCAAGACAGGGCAATGAGCAGTTCTTC; CDR3: CASRPRQGNEQFF
V: TRBV7-6; size: many; D: -; J: TRBJ1-6; DNA: TGTGCCAGCAGCTTCGCGGGTTCACCCCTCCACTTT; CDR3: CASSFAGSPLHF
V: TRBV12-3/TRBV12-4; size: many; D: -; J: TRBJ1-1; DNA: TGTGCCAGCCTTCGGGGGAACACTGAAGCTTTCTTT; CDR3: CASLRGNTEAFF
V: TRBV6-2/TRBV6-3; size: -; D: -; J: TRBJ1-6; DNA: TGTGCCAGCAGTAGCCAGGGCGAAAATTCACCCCTCCACTTT; CDR3: CASSSQGENSPLHF
V: TRBV5-4; size: few; D: -; J: TRBJ2-1; DNA: TGTGCCAGCAGCTCCGGGACCCAAGATTACAATGAGCAGTTCTTC; CDR3: CASSSGTQDYNEQFF